These 30 T cell receptor beta chains came from one sample sequenced in a study of cytomegalovirus exposure and HLA in healthy donors (dated by TCRdb to about 2017). The library was built by means of the immunoSEQ multiplex PCR assay. The multiplex PCR relied on a mix of 60 forward primers for TCR Vbeta segments and 13 reverse primers for TCR Jbeta segments. Drawn from immuneACCESS, this table holds only the in-frame rearrangements with V and J called that TCRdb kept. Clones are partly lost; checked studies trace under half to an unresolved V gene and leave the rest unexplained. Here the sample has about 69,000 clones; 65% to 75% occur a single time. In total, the top ten clones hold more than 9.5% of the sample. The sample was PBMCs. These receptors were collected from an older woman in good health and CMV-seropositive.

The chain combines TRBV5-1 with TRBJ2-5; TRBD2 agrees at 10 bases. The J segment lost 7 bases and the V segment lost 4 bases, leaving 16 bases of the junction unmatched. The CDR3 consists of 17 residues. Germline V CDR1 and CDR2: SGHRS, YFSETQ. For the CDR3, the DNA is TGCGCCAGCAGCCCCGGGGGAAGCGGGGGGGCGGTCCGGACCCAGTACTTC. Amino acids: CASSPGGSGGAVRTQYF.

Concerning this clone itself: Without the conserved terminal phenylalanine or tryptophan, this CDR3 likely stems from a read error. The chain is built from TRBV29-1 and TRBJ1-1, with D possibly matching TRBD1 (5 bases). There are 14 residues in the CDR3. V shed 4 bases and J shed 5 bases, with 17 bases lying between them. Germline values: CDR1 SQVTM, CDR2 ANQGSEA. CDR3 loop: CSVGVEQDRTEAFV. The CDR3 nucleotides are TGCAGCGTTGGGGTAGAACAGGACCGAACTGAAGCTTTCGTT.

The chain couples TRBV7-9 to TRBJ2-5, with 14 bases aligning to TRBD2. The length of the CDR3 is 18 residues. CDR1 and CDR2 from the germline V gene are SEHNR and FQNEAQ (reference sequence). The V segment lost 3 bases and the J segment 4 bases; nucleotides outside the gene matches: 10. The CDR3 coding sequence is TGTGCCAGCAGCTTCGGTGGGACTAGCGGGGGTTATGGAGAGACCCAGTACTTC. Translating it yields CASSFGGTSGGYGETQYF.

The V and J genes are TRBV30 and TRBJ2-4; 9 bases are a match to TRBD2. Trimming took 6 bases from V and 8 from J; bases not matched to a gene: 8. The CDR3 extends over 13 amino acids. CDR1 GTSNPN and CDR2 SVGIG come from the germline V gene (reference sequence). The CDR3: CACSSGKEDIQYF. The CDR3 DNA reads as TGTGCCTGTTCTAGCGGGAAGGAGGACATTCAGTACTTC. Full variable domain (missing parts from reference TRBV30 and TRBJ2-4): SQTIHQWPATLVQPVGSPLSLECTVEGTSNPNLYWYRQAAGRGLQLLFYSVGIGQISSEVPQNLSASRPQDRQFILSSKKLLLSDSGFYLCACSSGKEDIQYFGAGTRLSVL.

This chain joins TRBV27 and TRBJ2-2; weak D call: TRBD1 (6 bases). The CDR3 is made up of 14 amino acids. V lost 10 bases and J lost 4, with 16 bases in between. Germline values: CDR1 MNHEY, CDR2 SMNVEV (reference sequence). CDR3: CATCPGVATGELFF. CDR3 coding DNA: TGTGCCACCTGCCCAGGGGTAGCCACCGGGGAGCTGTTTTTT.

In this sample, this clone turned up a few times. The chain links TRBV18 to TRBJ1-1; D might be TRBD1 (5 bases). V lost 5 bases and J lost 2, with 15 bases in between. The CDR3 covers 15 residues. Germline-derived CDR1 and CDR2 are KGHSH and LQKENI. The CDR3 region has the DNA TGTGCCAGCTCATCTCAAGGGGTGATAAACACTGAAGCTTTCTTT. Amino acid sequence: CASSSQGVINTEAFF.

The V call is TRBV29-1, the J call TRBJ1-1; TRBD1 agrees at 9 bases. Germline loops: CDR1 SQVTM, CDR2 ANQGSEA. CDR3 size: 15 residues. After removal of 5 bases from V and 1 base from J, the junction contained 8 bases not matched to a gene. The CDR3 protein is CSVPGQGSWNTEAFF. DNA of the CDR3: TGCAGCGTTCCGGGACAGGGAAGTTGGAACACTGAAGCTTTCTTT. Together with reference TRBV29-1 and TRBJ1-1, the CDR3 gives the full variable domain: SAVISQKPSRDICQRGTSLTIQCQVDSQVTMMFWYRQQPGQSLTLIATANQGSEATYESGFVIDKFPISRPNLTFSTLTVSNMSPEDSSIYLCSVPGQGSWNTEAFFGQGTRLTVV.

V is TRBV5-1 and J is TRBJ1-2; 9 bases align to TRBD1. Unmatched junction bases numbered 8, after V lost 5 bases and J lost 0 bases. The CDR3 contains 16 residues. Looked up from germline, CDR1 is SGHRS and CDR2 is YFSETQ. The CDR3 DNA follows: TGCGCCAGCAGTACAGGGGGCGCAGCTACTAACTATGGCTACACCTTC. Translated: CASSTGGAATNYGYTF.

There are a few counts of this clone. A far larger clone is a single base away, which makes a read error likely. This rearrangement joins TRBV27 to TRBJ1-1; D remains unclear. In germline, CDR1 is MNHEY, CDR2 SMNVEV (reference sequence). The CDR3 has 13 amino acids. Deletions cut 9 bases from V and 5 bases from J, with 16 bases between. The CDR3 protein is CARSRPEGTEAFF. The CDR3 DNA sequence: TGTGCCAGAAGCCGGCCGGAGGGAACTGAAGCTTTCTTT.

The rearrangement uses TRBV9 and TRBJ2-7; TRBD2 aligns across 7 bases. J lost 6 bases, V lost 1 base, and 4 bases had no gene match. The length of the CDR3 is 13 residues. Germline V CDR1 and CDR2: SGDLS, YYNGEE. For the CDR3, the DNA is TGTGCCAGCAGCGTAAGCGGGAATACCGAGCAGTACTTC. The encoded protein is CASSVSGNTEQYF. The full variable domain, in which reference TRBV9 and TRBJ2-7 provide the parts outside the CDR3, is DSGVTQTPKHLITATGQRVTLRCSPRSGDLSVYWYQQSLDQGLQFLIQYYNGEERAKGNILERFSAQQFPDLHSELNLSSLELGDSALYFCASSVSGNTEQYFGPGTRLTVT.

The chain uses TRBV30 and TRBJ2-3; 7 bases fit TRBD2. V was clipped by 7 bases and J by 2 bases; unmatched bases: 15. The CDR3 spans 16 residues. Germline lookup yields CDR1 GTSNPN and CDR2 SVGIG (reference sequence). CDR3 protein: CASTGVAGSDTDTQYF. The CDR3 bases are TGTGCCTCAACGGGAGTAGCGGGTTCTGACACAGATACGCAGTATTTT.

This chain's CDR3 is CSGNQGRAEAFF. The CDR3 coding sequence is TGCAGCGGGAATCAGGGTAGGGCTGAAGCTTTCTTT. The J gene is TRBJ1-1, the V gene TRBV29-1; D is perhaps TRBD1 (5 bases). This CDR3 comprises 12 residues. The germline CDR1 and CDR2 sequences are SQVTM and ANQGSEA. V dropped 7 bases and J dropped 6 bases, with 15 bases sitting between them.

The gene calls are TRBV5-1 and TRBJ1-4; a weak D match, TRBD1 (5 bases). CDR3 length equals 14 residues. V lost 0 bases, J lost 7 bases, and 10 bases lay in between. Germline-derived CDR1 and CDR2 are SGHRS and YFSETQ. The CDR3 DNA reads as TGCGCCAGCAGCTTGGGGCAGGGCAGTGAAAAACTGTTTTTT. As protein: CASSLGQGSEKLFF.

The chain carries TRBV11-1 and TRBJ2-7; the D is unclear. V was clipped by 0 bases and J by 6 bases, with 6 bases between them. CDR1 and CDR2 (germline): SGHAT, FQDESV (reference sequence). CDR3 size: 12 residues. CDR3 DNA sequence: TGTGCCAGCAGCTTAGCGTTCGGCGAGCAGTACTTC. Amino acid sequence: CASSLAFGEQYF.

The chain combines TRBV7-2 with TRBJ2-1; 11 bases match TRBD2. Germline V CDR1 and CDR2: SGHTA, FQGNSA. This CDR3 spans 14 amino acids. The V gene end was trimmed by 3 bases and the J gene end by 6 bases; junction bases not matched to a gene: 1. In DNA form, the CDR3 reads TGTGCCAGCAGCTTTAGCGGGGGGGTCAATGAGCAGTTCTTC. Its translation: CASSFSGGVNEQFF.

This sequence joins TRBV30 and TRBJ2-4, with unresolved D. CDR3 length: 13 residues. The germline V gene encodes CDR1 GTSNPN and CDR2 SVGIG (reference sequence). V was clipped by 4 bases and J by 2 bases, with 9 bases between them. CDR3 region: CAWMSVPKNIQYF. The CDR3, as DNA: TGTGCCTGGATGAGCGTGCCCAAAAACATTCAGTACTTC.

This clone was found a few times. V usage is TRBV15 and J usage is TRBJ1-1; D remains ambiguous. The V gene's germline CDR1 is LNHNV and CDR2 YYDKDF (reference sequence). V gave up 3 bases and J gave up 3 bases, with 17 bases separating them. The CDR3 is 16 amino acids. The CDR3 region is CATSREGDLEDTEAFF. In nucleotides, the CDR3 is TGTGCCACCAGCAGGGAGGGAGACTTGGAGGACACTGAAGCTTTCTTT.

The table lists this clone with a count of one. V is TRBV7-2 and J is TRBJ2-7, with 8 bases lining up with TRBD1. CDR1 and CDR2 (germline): SGHTA, FQGNSA. V lost 2 bases and J lost 7; bases outside the gene matches: 10. This CDR3 contains 15 residues. The DNA for the CDR3 is TGTGCCAGCAGCTTATACGACAGGGGAGAGCGAGAGCAGTACTTC. Its protein product is CASSLYDRGEREQYF.

The V gene is TRBV30, the J gene TRBJ1-1; TRBD1 aligns across 7 bases. The germline gives CDR1 GTSNPN, CDR2 SVGIG (reference sequence). V dropped 5 bases and J dropped 5; count of bases not matched to a gene: 5. This CDR3 spans 12 amino acids. CDR3: CAWGGTVTEAFF. The CDR3 nucleotides are TGTGCCTGGGGGGGGACAGTAACTGAAGCTTTCTTT.

The chain employs TRBV27 and TRBJ1-5; 8 bases are shared with TRBD1. The CDR3 is 17 amino acids. Germline values: CDR1 MNHEY, CDR2 SMNVEV (reference sequence). V was pared by 5 bases and J by 2 bases, with 11 bases of the junction left unmatched. The CDR3 region is CASSPFLDRVGNQPQHF. Here the CDR3 DNA reads TGTGCCAGCAGTCCCTTTTTGGACAGGGTGGGCAATCAGCCCCAGCATTTT.

The chain joins TRBV7-9 to TRBJ2-1; 10 nucleotides align to TRBD2. The CDR3 runs to 18 residues. V was clipped by 4 bases and J by 7 bases; unmatched bases: 16. The germline V gene has CDR1 SEHNR and CDR2 FQNEAQ (reference sequence). The CDR3 is CASSSPSTLAGLVNEQFF. The CDR3, as DNA: TGTGCCAGCAGCTCCCCGTCTACACTAGCGGGGCTAGTGAATGAGCAGTTCTTC.

This chain uses TRBV7-3 with TRBJ2-2; 7 nucleotides agree with TRBD1. V shed 3 bases and J 6 bases; nucleotides not matched to a gene: 10. Germline CDR1 reads SGHTA; CDR2 reads FQGTGA. The CDR3 sequence is 16 residues long. CDR3 loop: CASSFITHRGAGELFF. In DNA, the CDR3 is TGTGCCAGCAGCTTTATAACACACAGGGGAGCCGGGGAGCTGTTTTTT.

This clone has only one observation. The chain joins TRBV2 to TRBJ1-6, with D possibly TRBD1 on 6 matching bases. The CDR3 spans 16 residues. Between the trimmed V and J ends, which lost 5 bases and 7 bases, there was a span of 18 bases. The germline V gene encodes CDR1 SNHLY and CDR2 FYNNEI. The DNA of the CDR3 is TGTGCCAGCAGTACCCCTACAGGGCTTGGGAATTCACCCCTCCACTTT. It codes for CASSTPTGLGNSPLHF.

For this clone: Germline is not matched at one junction end, which may reflect a read error. The chain joins TRBV19 to TRBJ2-2, with D maybe TRBD2 (6 bases). Per germline, CDR1 LNHDA and CDR2 SQIVND (reference sequence). The CDR3 runs to 15 residues. This CDR3 is CASSSGTTNTGELFF. The CDR3 coding sequence is TGTGCCAGTAGTAGCGGGACCACGAATACCGGGGAGCTGTTTTTT.

The chain couples TRBV11-1 to TRBJ2-1; 9 nucleotides match TRBD2. The ends lost 5 bases at V and 1 base at J; junction bases unmatched: 3. CDR1 and CDR2 (germline): SGHAT, FQDESV (reference sequence). This CDR3 region has 15 residues. CDR3: CASSRAGGSYNEQFF. CDR3 DNA: TGTGCCAGCAGCCGAGCGGGAGGATCCTACAATGAGCAGTTCTTC. Full variable domain (outside the CDR3, taken from reference TRBV11-1 and TRBJ2-1): EAEVAQSPRYKITEKSQAVAFWCDPISGHATLYWYRQILGQGPELLVQFQDESVVDDSQLPKDRFSAERLKGVDSTLKIQPAELGDSAMYLCASSRAGGSYNEQFFGPGTRLTVL.

The chain couples TRBV29-1 to TRBJ1-2; weak D call: TRBD1 (6 bases). Germline CDR1 SQVTM, CDR2 ANQGSEA. This CDR3 region has 12 residues. V gave up 5 bases and J gave up 7 bases, with 14 bases separating them. The CDR3 here is CSVRGGPGGYTF. The CDR3, as DNA: TGCAGCGTTCGGGGGGGGCCGGGTGGCTACACCTTC.

The chain combines TRBV18 with TRBJ1-2; D is perhaps TRBD1 (5 bases). V lost 6 bases to trimming and J lost 5 bases, with 13 bases between them. CDR1 and CDR2 from the germline V gene are KGHSH and LQKENI. The length of the CDR3 is 13 residues. This chain's CDR3 is CASSPSREYGYTF. Written as DNA, the CDR3 is TGTGCCAGCTCGCCGAGCAGGGAATATGGCTACACCTTC.

V and J are TRBV5-1 and TRBJ2-1; 12 bases fit TRBD2. This CDR3 contains 14 residues. Germline CDR1 SGHRS, CDR2 YFSETQ. The CDR3 here is CATTLAGGRNEQFF. The CDR3 nucleotides are TGCGCTACCACCCTAGCGGGGGGGCGCAATGAGCAGTTCTTC.

V gene TRBV19 combines with J gene TRBJ1-5; TRBD1 is a possible D gene (6 bases). This CDR3 contains 15 residues. Trimming pared 2 bases from V and 5 bases from J, leaving 13 bases between. CDR1 and CDR2 from the germline V gene are LNHDA and SQIVND (reference sequence). For the CDR3, the DNA is TGTGCCAGTAGTATAAGGCAGGGGAAGGATCAGCCCCAGCATTTT. The encoded protein is CASSIRQGKDQPQHF. The full variable domain, its missing parts supplied by reference TRBV19 and TRBJ1-5, is DGGITQSPKYLFRKEGQNVTLSCEQNLNHDAMYWYRQDPGQGLRLIYYSQIVNDFQKGDIAEGYSVSREKKESFPLTVTSAQKNPTAFYLCASSIRQGKDQPQHFGDGTRLSIL.

In its sample, this clone was seen a few times. The rearrangement joins TRBV5-1 to TRBJ2-1; 7 nucleotides agree with TRBD2. The CDR3 runs 13 residues. J lost 6 bases, V lost 4 bases, and 4 bases had no gene match. Germline V CDR1 and CDR2: SGHRS, YFSETQ. The CDR3 nucleotides read TGCGCCAGCAGCACCGGGACTACCAATGAGCAGTTCTTC. Its protein is CASSTGTTNEQFF.